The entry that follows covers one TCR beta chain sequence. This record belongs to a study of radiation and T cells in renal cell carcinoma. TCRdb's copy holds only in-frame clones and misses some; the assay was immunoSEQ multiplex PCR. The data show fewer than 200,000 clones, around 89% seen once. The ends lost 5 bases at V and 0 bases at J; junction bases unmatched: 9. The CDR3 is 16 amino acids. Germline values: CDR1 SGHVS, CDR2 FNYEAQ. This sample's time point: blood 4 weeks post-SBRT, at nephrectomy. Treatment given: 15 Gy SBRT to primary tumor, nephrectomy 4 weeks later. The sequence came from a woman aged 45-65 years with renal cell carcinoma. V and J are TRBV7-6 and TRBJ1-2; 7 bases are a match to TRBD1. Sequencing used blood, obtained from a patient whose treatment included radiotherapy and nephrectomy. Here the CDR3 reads CASSEGQPGTNYGYTF. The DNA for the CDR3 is TGTGCCAGCAGCGAGGGACAGCCGGGCACTAACTATGGCTACACCTTC.